This TCR beta chain was recovered during a study of shared clonotypes between healthy human individuals. Notes on the study in general: Represented genetic and exposure-history diversity was restricted by having few donors.

On this clone itself: Its antigen remains unknown.

Original processing methods: Filtering of immunoSEQ junctional sequences could not match full-length read filtering. Libraries were prepared by immunoSEQ multiplex PCR; TCRdb keeps only in-frame clonotypes and omits some of them. The V and J calls and clone size were taken over from that table, and D and trimming were inferred from the DNA. Of about 510,000 clones listed, 75% to 80% were seen once; the top ten hold roughly an eighth. The CDR3 runs 14 residues. V was cut by 0 bases and J by 4 bases, with 7 bases left in between. The V gene's germline CDR1 is SGDLS and CDR2 YYNGEE. The receptor's source is a woman between 35 and 50 years old in good health. Some clones in this sample may be carry-over from other donors' samples. The sample consisted of PBMCs. The chain recombines TRBV9 with TRBJ1-4; D not resolved. Here the CDR3 reads CASSVDSINEKLFF. CDR3 coding DNA: TGTGCCAGCAGCGTAGACAGTATTAATGAAAAACTGTTTTTT.